This T cell receptor beta chain was profiled in a study of blood T cell repertoires in COVID-19. Clones were sequenced by immunoSEQ multiplex PCR, and TCRdb holds only the in-frame ones, with some missing. The table shows approximately 180,000 clones, with 80% to 90% occurring only once. Participants came from fewer than 25 US areas, aged about 18 to 89 years. The receptor's source is a middle-aged woman with acute COVID-19. Sequenced material: PBMCs or T cells enriched from blood (not recorded which).

The CDR3 here is CASSVGGAGGPGTGELFF. The CDR3, as DNA: TGTGCCAGCAGTGTCGGGGGAGCGGGAGGGCCAGGCACCGGGGAGCTGTTTTTT. The gene calls are TRBV27 and TRBJ2-2; TRBD2 matches 10 bases. Germline values: CDR1 MNHEY, CDR2 SMNVEV (reference sequence). There are 18 residues in the CDR3. V gave up 5 bases and J gave up 4 bases; unmatched junction bases: 13.